These 6 T cell receptor beta chains were all obtained from the same sample, sequenced in a study of radiotherapy plus CTLA-4 blockade in lung cancer. Generated by immunoSEQ multiplex PCR, the TCRdb table keeps only in-frame clones and is missing some. The repertoire holds around 40,000 clones, with approximately 83% as singletons. Material: peripheral blood, obtained from a patient treated with radiotherapy plus ipilimumab. Receptors originate from a human donor with non-small cell lung cancer whose response to radiotherapy plus ipilimumab could not be evaluated.

The chain carries TRBV7-2 and TRBJ2-7; 9 bases are a match to TRBD2. This CDR3 has 15 residues. Looked up from germline, CDR1 is SGHTA and CDR2 is FQGNSA. Unmatched junction bases numbered 8, after V lost 5 bases and J lost 3 bases. This chain's CDR3 is CASSPASGGFYEQYF. CDR3 nucleotides: TGTGCCAGCAGCCCGGCGAGCGGGGGGTTCTACGAGCAGTACTTC.

The V gene is TRBV7-6, the J gene TRBJ2-5; D gene uncertain. The CDR3 consists of 11 residues. CDR1 is SGHVS and CDR2 is FNYEAQ in the germline V gene. Trimming took 5 bases from V and 11 from J, leaving 12 bases between them. The chain's CDR3 is CASSPDLEQYF. The CDR3, as DNA: TGTGCCAGCAGCCCCGACTTGGAGCAGTACTTC.

J is TRBJ2-5 and V is TRBV29-1, with 7 bases that match TRBD1. The DNA end lines up better with TRBJ2-7; the J call may be wrong. CDR1 is SQVTM, CDR2 ANQGSEA, per germline. The CDR3 has 12 residues. This CDR3 is CSKTGECYEQYF. The CDR3 bases are TGCAGCAAAACAGGGGAGTGTTACGAGCAGTACTTC.

V is TRBV27 and J is TRBJ2-5; 8 positions match TRBD2. The DNA matches TRBJ2-7 better at its end, which makes the J call doubtful. Germline V gene sequence: CDR1 MNHEY, CDR2 SMNVEV (reference sequence). The CDR3 contains 15 residues. CDR3 residues: CASSRGGTDGYEQYF. CDR3 DNA sequence: TGTGCCAGCAGTCGGGGGGGGACGGACGGGTACGAGCAGTACTTC.

About this clone: The junction differs from germline at one of its ends, possibly a read error. As DNA, the CDR3 is TGTGCCAGCAGCTACACTAGCGGTAGCACAAATACGCAGTATTTT. Its translation is CASSYTSGSTNTQYF. V gene TRBV7-9 combines with J gene TRBJ2-3; the match to TRBD2 covers 8 bases. CDR1 and CDR2 (germline): SEHNR, FQNEAQ (reference sequence). The CDR3 contains 15 residues.

The chain has TRBV28 and TRBJ2-6, with a weak D call TRBD1 (6 bases). This CDR3 region has 17 residues. Between the trimmed V and J ends, which lost 5 bases and 2 bases, there was a span of 16 bases. Germline lookup yields CDR1 MDHEN and CDR2 SYDVKM. CDR3 in DNA: TGTGCCAGCAGTAAACCAGGGGTCTGGACTGGGGCCAACGTCCTGACTTTC. Amino acids: CASSKPGVWTGANVLTF.